One T cell receptor beta chain is described in this entry. Its target is unknown. The germline gene is not matched at one end of the junction; a read error may be the cause. The data stem from a study of tumor-infiltrating lymphocytes in glioblastoma multiforme. Germline lookup yields CDR1 SGHAT and CDR2 FQNNGV. There are 14 residues in the CDR3. Multiple V-beta primers and a C-beta primer amplified TCRB from RNA. TCRB cDNA was made from 0.5 to 0.65 ug total RNA. TCRdb itself ran the multiplex PCR reads through MiXCR, one entry per CDR3 protein. The repertoire holds about 12,000 distinct CDR3 sequences, with roughly 68% as singletons. Study outcomes and limitations: Only one glioblastoma patient had TCR and mutation analysis.

The chain uses TRBV11-2 and TRBJ2-7; D gene ambiguous. This TCR was recovered from a male donor with glioblastoma. Input material: brain tumor tissue. The CDR3 bases are TGTGCCAGTAGCTTAGGCCCGGCCTTCTACGAGCAGTACTTC. Translation gives CASSLGPAFYEQYF.